Following are 2 T cell receptor beta chains from one sample sequenced in a study of blood T cell repertoires in COVID-19. TCRdb keeps only in-frame clones here, not all; method: immunoSEQ multiplex PCR. There are approximately 140,000 clones in the sample; about 70% occur only once, and about an eighth lies in the top ten. The material sequenced was peripheral blood. The source is an elderly man with acute or convalescent COVID-19.

The rearrangement joins TRBV24-1 to TRBJ2-4, with D possibly being TRBD1 (6 bases). Looked up from germline, CDR1 is KGHDR and CDR2 is SFDVKD. The CDR3 extends over 13 amino acids. V gave up 3 bases and J gave up 5 bases, with 7 bases separating them. CDR3 coding DNA: TGTGCCACCAGTGATCCAGGGGAAAACATTCAGTACTTC. It is translated as CATSDPGENIQYF.

This chain uses TRBV3-1 (or the pseudogene TRBV3-2) with TRBJ2-1, with a tentative D call TRBD2 (6 bases). The V end was cut by 5 bases, the J end by 10 bases, with 12 bases between. Germline V CDR1 and CDR2: LGHDT, YNNKEL (reference sequence). This CDR3 spans 12 amino acids. Written as DNA, the CDR3 is TGTGCCAGCAGCGACCGGGACTTAGAGCAGTTCTTC. Translation: CASSDRDLEQFF.